Listed below are T cell receptor beta chains from one sample, sequenced in a study of T cells in Graves' hyperthyroidism and ophthalmopathy. Each CDR3 protein gets one entry after TCRdb re-called the multiplex PCR reads with MiXCR. The profile shows 550,000 to 650,000 distinct CDR3 sequences, around 13% of them singletons. Sample: blood. These receptors were collected from a woman in her 30s with Graves' hyperthyroidism that later progressed to Graves' ophthalmopathy. CDR3s leave out the opening cysteine and the closing phenylalanine or tryptophan.

14	TRBJ1-2	TRBV4-1	ASSRTQDHLNYGYT
10	TRBJ2-1	TRBV27	ASSTDTNEQF
13	TRBJ2-2	TRBV11-2	ASGLAGSNTGELF
12	TRBJ2-2	TRBV6-1	ASGGGVDTGELF
15	TRBJ2-6	TRBV5-5	ASSETGGPSGANVLT
13	TRBJ1-6	TRBV4-3	ASSQEYRVNSPLH
11	TRBJ2-1	TRBV11-3	ASSAGLADEQF
19	TRBJ2-1	TRBV19	ASSISAAGLAGASSYNEQF
15	TRBJ2-2	TRBV20-1	SARLGTVDGYTGELF
10	TRBJ2-7	TRBV20-1	SVRDQSGEQY
12	TRBJ1-4	TRBV12-3/TRBV12-4	ASCLGRQNEKLF
13	TRBJ1-1	TRBV27	ASTFPSFWWTEAF
16	TRBJ2-2	TRBV11-2	ASSLGGVTGVSTGELF
11	TRBJ1-2	TRBV25-1	ASSRQGAPGYT
13	TRBJ2-3	TRBV6-8	ASGQRSGSPDTQY
13	TRBJ1-2	TRBV20-1	SALPARQGDYGYT
11	TRBJ2-7	TRBV28	ASDAGTLYEQY
13	TRBJ1-5	TRBV27	ASQTGQNSNQPQH
14	TRBJ2-7	TRBV6-1	ASSARGGSLPPEQY
10	TRBJ2-1	TRBV6-2/TRBV6-3	ASLTINNGQF
12	TRBJ2-2	TRBV20-1	SAAGQGFSGELF
14	TRBJ1-1	TRBV28	ASSFPPGSGGTEAF
10	TRBJ1-4	TRBV6-2/TRBV6-3	ASRTAGGNLF
14	TRBJ2-1	TRBV19	ASSSTSGSPRKEQF
19	TRBJ2-5	TRBV19	ASSIDLRLHIFGSRGETQY
14	TRBJ1-5	TRBV6-9	ASSYAQGVSNQPQH
9	TRBJ2-3	TRBV28	ASSLSAPQY
14	TRBJ2-1	TRBV20-1	SARFPGTSFYNEQF
12	TRBJ2-7	TRBV7-9	ASSFGGDSYEQY
11	TRBJ2-1	TRBV7-9	ASEGGSSNEQF
14	TRBJ2-4	TRBV27	ASSFAVEGAKNIQY
10	TRBJ2-7	TRBV27	ASSLTGMEQY
11	TRBJ2-7	TRBV5-1	ASSLGAAYEQY
10	TRBJ1-5	TRBV12-3/TRBV12-4	ASSTAPGRQH
11	TRBJ1-1	TRBV7-9	ASSLLGYTEAF
12	TRBJ2-7	TRBV19	ASSTGTGVYEQY
12	TRBJ2-7	TRBV20-1	SARVWDRVNEQY